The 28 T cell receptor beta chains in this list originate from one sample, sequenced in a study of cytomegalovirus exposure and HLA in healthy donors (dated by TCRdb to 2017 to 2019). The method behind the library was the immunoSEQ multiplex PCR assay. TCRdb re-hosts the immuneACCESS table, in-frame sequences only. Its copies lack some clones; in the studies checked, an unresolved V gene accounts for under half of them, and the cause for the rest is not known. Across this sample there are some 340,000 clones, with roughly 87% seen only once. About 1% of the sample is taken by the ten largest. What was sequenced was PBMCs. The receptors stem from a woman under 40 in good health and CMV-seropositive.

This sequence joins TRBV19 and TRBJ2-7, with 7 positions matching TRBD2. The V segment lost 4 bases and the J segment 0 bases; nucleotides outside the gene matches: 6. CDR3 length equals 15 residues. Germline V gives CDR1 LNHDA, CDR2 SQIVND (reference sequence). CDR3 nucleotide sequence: TGTGCCAGTAGTAGCGCGGGGGTGTACTCCTACGAGCAGTACTTC. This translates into CASSSAGVYSYEQYF.

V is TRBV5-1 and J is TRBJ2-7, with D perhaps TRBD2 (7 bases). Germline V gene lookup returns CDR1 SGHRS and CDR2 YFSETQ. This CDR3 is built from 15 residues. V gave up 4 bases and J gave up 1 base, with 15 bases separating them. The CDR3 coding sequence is TGCGCCAGCAGCCCGGGCGGGGGCCGATCCTACGAGCAGTACTTC. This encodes CASSPGGGRSYEQYF.

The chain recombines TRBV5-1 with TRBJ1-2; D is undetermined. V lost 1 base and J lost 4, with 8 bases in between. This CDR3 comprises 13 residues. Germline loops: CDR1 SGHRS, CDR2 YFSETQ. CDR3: CASSLTEAYGYTF. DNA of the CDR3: TGCGCCAGCAGCTTGACAGAAGCCTATGGCTACACCTTC.

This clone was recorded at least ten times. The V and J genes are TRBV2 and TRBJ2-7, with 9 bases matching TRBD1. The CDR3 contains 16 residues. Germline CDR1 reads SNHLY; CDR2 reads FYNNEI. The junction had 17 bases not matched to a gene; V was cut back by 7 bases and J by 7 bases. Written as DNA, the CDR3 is TGTGCCAGCACCAAATGGGCCGGGACAGGGTCTGAAGAGCAGTACTTC. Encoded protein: CASTKWAGTGSEEQYF.

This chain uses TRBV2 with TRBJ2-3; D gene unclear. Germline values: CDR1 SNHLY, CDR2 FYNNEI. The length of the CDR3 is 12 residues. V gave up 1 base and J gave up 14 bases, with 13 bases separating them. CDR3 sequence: CASSEGAPTTYF. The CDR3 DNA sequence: TGTGCCAGCAGTGAAGGGGCGCCAACGACGTATTTT. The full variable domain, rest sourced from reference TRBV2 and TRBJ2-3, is EPEVTQTPSHQVTQMGQEVILRCVPISNHLYFYWYRQILGQKVEFLVSFYNNEISEKSEIFDDQFSVERPDGSNFTLKIRSTKLEDSAMYFCASSEGAPTTYFGPGTRLTVL.

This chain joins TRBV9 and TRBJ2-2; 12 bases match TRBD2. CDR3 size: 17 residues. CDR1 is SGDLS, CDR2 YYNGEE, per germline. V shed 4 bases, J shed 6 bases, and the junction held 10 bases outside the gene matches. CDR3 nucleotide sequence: TGTGCCAGCAGCCCGAGGGGACTAGCGGGCTTTGCCGGGGAGCTGTTTTTT. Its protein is CASSPRGLAGFAGELFF.

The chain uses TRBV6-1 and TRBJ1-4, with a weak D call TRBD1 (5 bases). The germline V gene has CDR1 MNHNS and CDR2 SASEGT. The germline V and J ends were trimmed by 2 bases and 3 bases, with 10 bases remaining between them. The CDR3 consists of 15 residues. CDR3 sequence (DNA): TGTGCCAGCAGTGAAAGGGGTTTCTCTAATGAAAAACTGTTTTTT. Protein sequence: CASSERGFSNEKLFF.

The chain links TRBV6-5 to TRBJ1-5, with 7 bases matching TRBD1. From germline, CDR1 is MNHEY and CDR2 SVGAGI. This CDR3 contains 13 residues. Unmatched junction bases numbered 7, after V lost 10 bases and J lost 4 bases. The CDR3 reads CATRTGPNQPQHF. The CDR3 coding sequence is TGTGCCACCCGGACAGGCCCGAATCAGCCCCAGCATTTT.

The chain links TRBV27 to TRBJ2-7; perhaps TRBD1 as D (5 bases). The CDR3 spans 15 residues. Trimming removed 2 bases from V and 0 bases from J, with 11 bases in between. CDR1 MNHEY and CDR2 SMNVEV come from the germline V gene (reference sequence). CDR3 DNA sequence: TGTGCCAGCAGTTTAAGGGGCGCCAGCTCCTACGAGCAGTACTTC. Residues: CASSLRGASSYEQYF.

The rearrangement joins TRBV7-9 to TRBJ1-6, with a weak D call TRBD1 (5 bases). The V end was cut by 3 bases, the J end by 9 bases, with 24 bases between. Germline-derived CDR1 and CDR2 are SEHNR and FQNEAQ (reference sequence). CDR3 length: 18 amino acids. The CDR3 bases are TGTGCCAGCAGCTTTCACCGTTCGGGGCGAGCAAGGAGTTCACCCCTCCACTTT. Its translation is CASSFHRSGRARSSPLHF.

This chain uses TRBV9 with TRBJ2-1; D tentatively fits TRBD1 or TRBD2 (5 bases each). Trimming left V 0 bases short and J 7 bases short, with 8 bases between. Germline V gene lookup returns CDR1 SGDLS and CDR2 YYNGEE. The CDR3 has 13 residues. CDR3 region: CASSVDWGNEQFF. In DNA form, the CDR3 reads TGTGCCAGCAGCGTAGACTGGGGGAATGAGCAGTTCTTC.

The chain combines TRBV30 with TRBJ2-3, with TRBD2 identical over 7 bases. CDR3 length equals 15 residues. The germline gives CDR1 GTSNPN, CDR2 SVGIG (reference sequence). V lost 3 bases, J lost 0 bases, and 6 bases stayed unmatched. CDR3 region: CAWSLLGGSTDTQYF. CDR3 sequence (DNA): TGTGCCTGGAGCCTTCTGGGGGGGAGCACAGATACGCAGTATTTT. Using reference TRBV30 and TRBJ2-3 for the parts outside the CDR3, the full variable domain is SQTIHQWPATLVQPVGSPLSLECTVEGTSNPNLYWYRQAAGRGLQLLFYSVGIGQISSEVPQNLSASRPQDRQFILSSKKLLLSDSGFYLCAWSLLGGSTDTQYFGPGTRLTVL.

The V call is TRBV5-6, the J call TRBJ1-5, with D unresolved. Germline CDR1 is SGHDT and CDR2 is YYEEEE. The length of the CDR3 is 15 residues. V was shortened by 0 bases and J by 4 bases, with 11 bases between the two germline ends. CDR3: CASSLGIGRNQPQHF. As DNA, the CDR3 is TGTGCCAGCAGCTTGGGCATAGGCAGAAATCAGCCCCAGCATTTT.

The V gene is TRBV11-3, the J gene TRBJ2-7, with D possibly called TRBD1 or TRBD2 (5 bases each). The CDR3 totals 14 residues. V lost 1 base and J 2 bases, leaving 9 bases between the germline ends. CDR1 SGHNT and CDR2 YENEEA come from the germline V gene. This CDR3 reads CASSLGGDTYEQYF. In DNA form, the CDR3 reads TGTGCCAGCAGCTTAGGAGGGGATACCTACGAGCAGTACTTC.

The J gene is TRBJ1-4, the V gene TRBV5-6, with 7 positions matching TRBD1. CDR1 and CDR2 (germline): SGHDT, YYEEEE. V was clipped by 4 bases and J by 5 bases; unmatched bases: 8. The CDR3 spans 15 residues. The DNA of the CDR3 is TGTGCCAGCAGCCAATTAGGGGGCGGGAATGAAAAACTGTTTTTT. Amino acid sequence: CASSQLGGGNEKLFF.

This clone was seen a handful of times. DNA of the CDR3: TGCGCCAGCAGCTTGGTGGATGGTGCCTATGGCTACACCTTC. Amino acid sequence: CASSLVDGAYGYTF. The rearrangement uses TRBV5-1 and TRBJ1-2; D unclear. V was clipped by 0 bases and J by 4 bases, with 10 bases between them. The CDR3 is 14 amino acids. Per the germline V gene, CDR1 is SGHRS and CDR2 is YFSETQ.

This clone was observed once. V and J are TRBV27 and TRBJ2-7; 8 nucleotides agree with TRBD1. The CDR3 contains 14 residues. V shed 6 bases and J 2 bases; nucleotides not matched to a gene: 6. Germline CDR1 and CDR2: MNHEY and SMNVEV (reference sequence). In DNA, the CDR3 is TGTGCCAGCAGGTGGGCCAGGGGGCCCTACGAGCAGTACTTC. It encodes CASRWARGPYEQYF.

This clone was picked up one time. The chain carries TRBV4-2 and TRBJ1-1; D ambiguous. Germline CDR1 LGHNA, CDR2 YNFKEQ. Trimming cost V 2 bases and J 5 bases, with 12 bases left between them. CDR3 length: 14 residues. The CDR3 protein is CASSQIGKGTEAFF. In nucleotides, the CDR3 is TGTGCCAGCAGCCAAATTGGAAAAGGGACTGAAGCTTTCTTT.

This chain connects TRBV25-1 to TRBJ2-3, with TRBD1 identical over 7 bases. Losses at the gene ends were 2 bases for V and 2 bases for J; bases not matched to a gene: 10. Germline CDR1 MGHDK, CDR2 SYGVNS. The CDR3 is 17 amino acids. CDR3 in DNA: TGTGCCAGCAGTGAAATTCAACAGGGGAGAGTCACAGATACGCAGTATTTT. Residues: CASSEIQQGRVTDTQYF. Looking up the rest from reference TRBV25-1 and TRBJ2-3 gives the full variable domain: EADIYQTPRYLVIGTGKKITLECSQTMGHDKMYWYQQDPGMELHLIHYSYGVNSTEKGDLSSESTVSRIRTEHFPLTLESARPSHTSQYLCASSEIQQGRVTDTQYFGPGTRLTVL.

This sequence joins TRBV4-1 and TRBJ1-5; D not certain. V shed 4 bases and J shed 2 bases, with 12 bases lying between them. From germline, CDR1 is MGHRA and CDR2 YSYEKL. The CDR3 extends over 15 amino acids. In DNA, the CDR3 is TGCGCCAGCAGCCTTTTCTTGGGTGGCAATCAGCCCCAGCATTTT. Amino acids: CASSLFLGGNQPQHF.

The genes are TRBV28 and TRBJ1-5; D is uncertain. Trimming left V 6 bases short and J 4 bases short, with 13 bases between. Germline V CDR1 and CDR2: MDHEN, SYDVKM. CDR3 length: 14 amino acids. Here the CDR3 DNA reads TGTGCCAGCAGGATCCGGGAGCCAAATCAGCCCCAGCATTTT. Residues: CASRIREPNQPQHF.

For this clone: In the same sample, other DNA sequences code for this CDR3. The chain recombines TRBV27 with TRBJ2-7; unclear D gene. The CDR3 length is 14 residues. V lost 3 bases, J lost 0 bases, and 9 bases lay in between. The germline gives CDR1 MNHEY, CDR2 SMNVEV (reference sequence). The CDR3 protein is CASSFSGSSYEQYF. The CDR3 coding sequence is TGTGCCAGCAGTTTTTCCGGAAGCTCCTACGAGCAGTACTTC.

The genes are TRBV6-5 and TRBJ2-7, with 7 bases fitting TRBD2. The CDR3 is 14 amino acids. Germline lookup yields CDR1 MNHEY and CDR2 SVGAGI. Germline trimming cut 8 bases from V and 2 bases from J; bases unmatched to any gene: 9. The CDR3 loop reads CASHTAGETYEQYF. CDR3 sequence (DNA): TGTGCCAGCCATACGGCGGGGGAGACCTACGAGCAGTACTTC.

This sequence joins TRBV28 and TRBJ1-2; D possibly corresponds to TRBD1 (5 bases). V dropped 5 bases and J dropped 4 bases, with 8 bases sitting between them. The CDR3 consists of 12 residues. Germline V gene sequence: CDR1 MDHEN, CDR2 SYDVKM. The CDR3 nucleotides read TGTGCCAGCAGTGTAGACAGCTATGGCTACACCTTC. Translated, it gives CASSVDSYGYTF.

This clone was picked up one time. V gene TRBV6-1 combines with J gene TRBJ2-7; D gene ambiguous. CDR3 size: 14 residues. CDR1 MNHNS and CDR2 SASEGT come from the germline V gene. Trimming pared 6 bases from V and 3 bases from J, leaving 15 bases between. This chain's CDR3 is CASSPLAMNYEQYF. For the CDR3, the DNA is TGTGCCAGCAGCCCTCTGGCAATGAACTACGAGCAGTACTTC.

The CDR3 spells CASSVDGQPQHF. CDR3 nucleotide sequence: TGTGCCAGCAGCGTAGACGGTCAGCCCCAGCATTTT. V and J are TRBV9 and TRBJ1-5; no firm D call. The V and J ends lost 0 bases and 6 bases respectively, with 4 bases between them. The CDR3 contains 12 residues. The V gene's germline CDR1 is SGDLS and CDR2 YYNGEE.

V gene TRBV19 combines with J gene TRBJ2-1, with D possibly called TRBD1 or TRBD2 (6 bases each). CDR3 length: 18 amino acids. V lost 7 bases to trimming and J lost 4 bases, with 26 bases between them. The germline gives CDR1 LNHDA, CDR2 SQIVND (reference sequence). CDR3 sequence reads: CASTRGTGPQGPYNEQFF. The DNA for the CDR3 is TGTGCCAGTACTAGGGGGACTGGACCTCAAGGCCCTTACAATGAGCAGTTCTTC.

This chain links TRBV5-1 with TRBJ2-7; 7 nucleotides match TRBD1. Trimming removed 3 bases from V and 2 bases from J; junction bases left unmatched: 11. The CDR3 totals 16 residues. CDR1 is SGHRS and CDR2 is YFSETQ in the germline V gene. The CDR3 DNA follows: TGCGCCAGCAGCTCCCTCCAGAATACAGGGGCCTACGAGCAGTACTTC. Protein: CASSSLQNTGAYEQYF.